What follows are 11 T cell receptor beta chains derived from one specimen sequenced in a study of T cells expressing NK-cell markers. No DNA is given; TCRdb re-called the 5' RACE reads and lists each CDR3 protein once. The sample table sets out more than 4,500 distinct CDR3 sequences. What was sequenced was blood T cells: a sorted CD56 or NKG2C T cell subset, CD4+ or CD8+ T cells, or bulk PBMC T cells (not recorded which). The source is a man between 18 and 35 years old in good health.

This rearrangement joins TRBV27 to TRBJ1-4. Germline lookup yields CDR1 MNHEY and CDR2 SMNVEV (reference sequence). The CDR3 has 13 residues. CDR3 amino acids: CASSLSFNEKLFF.

The chain uses TRBV25-1 and TRBJ1-6; TCRdb's assignment of TRBD1 cannot be checked, as there is no DNA. The CDR3 has 14 residues. CDR1 is MGHDK, CDR2 SYGVNS, per germline. The CDR3 sequence is CASSEYRDSSPLHF.

This rearrangement joins TRBV7-2 to TRBJ2-1; TCRdb outputs TRBD2, but without DNA this stays unchecked. The germline V gene encodes CDR1 SGHTA and CDR2 FQGNSA. The CDR3 is made up of 15 amino acids. This CDR3 reads CASSKAGTMGNEQFF.

V is TRBV11-2 and J is TRBJ2-1; checking the TCRdb D call of TRBD1 is not possible without DNA. This CDR3 is 20 amino acids long. CDR1 is SGHAT and CDR2 is FQNNGV in the germline V gene. The CDR3 is CASSSPRGGRAGVTYNEQFF.

This chain's CDR3 is CASTLWDSNEQFF. The chain carries TRBV7-9 and TRBJ2-1; TCRdb reports TRBD1, a call that lacks DNA to check it against. The CDR3 spans 13 residues. The V gene's germline CDR1 is SEHNR and CDR2 FQNEAQ (reference sequence).

V and J are TRBV15 and TRBJ2-1; the TRBD2 assignment by TCRdb is unverifiable without DNA. The CDR3 consists of 16 residues. In germline, CDR1 is LNHNV, CDR2 YYDKDF (reference sequence). This CDR3 is CATSRDSTSGSDEQFF. The full variable domain, completed using reference TRBV15 and TRBJ2-1, is DAMVIQNPRYQVTQFGKPVTLSCSQTLNHNVMYWYQQKSSQAPKLLFHYYDKDFNNEADTPDNFQSRRPNTSFCFLDIRSPGLGDTAMYLCATSRDSTSGSDEQFFGPGTRLTVL.

The rearrangement uses TRBV6-2 or TRBV6-3 and TRBJ1-6; TCRdb's assignment of TRBD1 cannot be checked, as there is no DNA. The V gene's germline CDR1 is MNHEY and CDR2 SVGEGT. The CDR3 has 15 amino acids. CDR3 protein: CASNPAGSEHSPLHF.

This chain uses TRBV6-5 with TRBJ2-2; TCRdb indicates TRBD1, and absent DNA this call remains unverified. The CDR3 consists of 18 residues. The germline CDR1 and CDR2 sequences are MNHEY and SVGAGI. The CDR3 protein is CASSYSGTGGPNTGELFF.

The V gene is TRBV6-1, the J gene TRBJ2-5; TCRdb picks TRBD2, but there is no DNA to check that call. The CDR3 covers 16 residues. The V gene's germline CDR1 is MNHNS and CDR2 SASEGT. CDR3 sequence: CASSTSGRAYQETQYF.

The chain couples TRBV3-1 to TRBJ2-7; absent DNA, TCRdb's TRBD1 call cannot be checked. Germline lookup yields CDR1 LGHDT and CDR2 YNNKEL (reference sequence). This CDR3 contains 14 residues. This CDR3 reads CASGPGQGAYEQYF.

V gene TRBV7-3 combines with J gene TRBJ1-1; TCRdb indicates TRBD1, and absent DNA this call remains unverified. CDR1 is SGHTA, CDR2 FQGTGA, per germline. The CDR3 sequence is 13 residues long. This chain's CDR3 is CASSQGGFTEAFF.